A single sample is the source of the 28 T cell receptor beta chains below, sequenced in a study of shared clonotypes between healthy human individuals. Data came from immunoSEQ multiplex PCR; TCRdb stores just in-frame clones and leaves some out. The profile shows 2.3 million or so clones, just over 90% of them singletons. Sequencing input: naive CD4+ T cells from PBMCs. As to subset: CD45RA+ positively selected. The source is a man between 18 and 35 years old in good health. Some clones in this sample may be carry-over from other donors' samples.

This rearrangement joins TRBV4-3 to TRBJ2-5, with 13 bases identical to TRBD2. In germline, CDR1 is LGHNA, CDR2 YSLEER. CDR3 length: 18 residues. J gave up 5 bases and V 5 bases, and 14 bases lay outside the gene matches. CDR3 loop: CASSKSRRTSGSPETQYF. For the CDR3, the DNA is TGCGCCAGCAGCAAATCCCGGAGGACTAGCGGGAGCCCGGAGACCCAGTACTTC.

In DNA, the CDR3 is TGTGCCAGCAGTCCTAGTATACTAGCGGGAGGAGAACTGTTTTTT. Protein product: CASSPSILAGGELFF. V and J are TRBV27 and TRBJ2-2; 12 positions agree with TRBD2. CDR1 MNHEY and CDR2 SMNVEV come from the germline V gene (reference sequence). The CDR3 covers 15 residues. V dropped 5 bases and J dropped 14; count of bases not matched to a gene: 12.

CDR3 coding DNA: TGCGCCAGCAGCTTGCAGGGGGAAGGCTACACCTTC. Its translation: CASSLQGEGYTF. J is TRBJ1-2 and V is TRBV5-1, with TRBD1 matching 7 bases. There are 12 residues in the CDR3. CDR1 is SGHRS and CDR2 is YFSETQ in the germline V gene. The V gene end was trimmed by 1 base and the J gene end by 8 bases; junction bases not matched to a gene: 2.

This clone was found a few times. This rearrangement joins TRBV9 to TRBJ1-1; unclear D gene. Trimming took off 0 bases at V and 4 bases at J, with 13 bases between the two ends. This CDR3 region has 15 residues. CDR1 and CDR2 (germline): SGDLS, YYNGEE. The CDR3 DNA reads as TGTGCCAGCAGCGTAGAGGGAGATGGGGTCACTGAAGCTTTCTTT. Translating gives CASSVEGDGVTEAFF.

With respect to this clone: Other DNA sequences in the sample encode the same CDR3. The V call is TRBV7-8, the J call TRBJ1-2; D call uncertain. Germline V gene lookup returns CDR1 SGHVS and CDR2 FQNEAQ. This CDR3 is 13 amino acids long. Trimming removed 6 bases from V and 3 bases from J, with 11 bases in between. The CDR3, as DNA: TGTGCCAGCAGTCCCCAAGGGTACTATGGCTACACCTTC. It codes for CASSPQGYYGYTF.

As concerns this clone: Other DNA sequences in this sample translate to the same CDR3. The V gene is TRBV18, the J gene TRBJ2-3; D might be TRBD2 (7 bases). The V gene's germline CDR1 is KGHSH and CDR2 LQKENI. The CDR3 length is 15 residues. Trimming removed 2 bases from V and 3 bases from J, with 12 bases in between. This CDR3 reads CASSPGRGGTDTQYF. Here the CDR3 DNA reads TGTGCCAGCTCACCAGGCAGGGGAGGGACAGATACGCAGTATTTT.

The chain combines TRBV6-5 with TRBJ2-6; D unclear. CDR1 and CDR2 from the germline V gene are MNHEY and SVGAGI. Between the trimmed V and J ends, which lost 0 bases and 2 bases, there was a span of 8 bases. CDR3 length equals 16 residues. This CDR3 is CASSYSKAAGANVLTF. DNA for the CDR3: TGTGCCAGCAGTTACTCGAAGGCGGCTGGGGCCAACGTCCTGACTTTC.

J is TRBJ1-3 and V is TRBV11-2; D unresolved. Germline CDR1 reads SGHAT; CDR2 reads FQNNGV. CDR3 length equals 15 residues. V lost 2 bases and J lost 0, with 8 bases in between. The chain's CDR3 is CASSLFTSSGNTIYF. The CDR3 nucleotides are TGTGCCAGCAGCTTATTCACGAGCTCTGGAAACACCATATATTTT.

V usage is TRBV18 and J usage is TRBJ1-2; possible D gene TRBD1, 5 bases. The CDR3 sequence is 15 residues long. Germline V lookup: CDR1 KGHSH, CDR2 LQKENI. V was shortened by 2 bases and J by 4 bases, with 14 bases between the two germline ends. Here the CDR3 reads CASSPGAGIGYGYTF. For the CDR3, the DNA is TGTGCCAGCTCACCAGGGGCAGGGATCGGCTATGGCTACACCTTC.

Here the CDR3 reads CASRQQGSYEQYF. As DNA, the CDR3 is TGTGCCAGCAGACAACAGGGTTCCTACGAGCAGTACTTC. V gene TRBV28 combines with J gene TRBJ2-7, with TRBD1 as a possible D gene (6 bases). Germline V lookup: CDR1 MDHEN, CDR2 SYDVKM. This CDR3 has 13 residues. The V end lost 6 bases, the J end lost 1 base, and 10 bases lay between the germline ends.

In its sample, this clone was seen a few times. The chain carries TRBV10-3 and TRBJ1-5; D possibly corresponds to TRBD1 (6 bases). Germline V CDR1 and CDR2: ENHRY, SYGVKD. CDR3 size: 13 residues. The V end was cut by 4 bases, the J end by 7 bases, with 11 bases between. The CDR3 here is CAISGGREQPQHF. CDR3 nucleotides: TGTGCCATCAGTGGGGGGCGGGAGCAGCCCCAGCATTTT.

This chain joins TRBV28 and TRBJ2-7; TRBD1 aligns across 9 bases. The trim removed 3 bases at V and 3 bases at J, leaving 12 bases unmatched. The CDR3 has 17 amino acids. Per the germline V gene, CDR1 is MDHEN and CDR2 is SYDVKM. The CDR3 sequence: CASSFPTLGTGIYEQYF. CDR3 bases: TGTGCCAGCAGTTTCCCTACTTTGGGGACAGGGATCTACGAGCAGTACTTC.

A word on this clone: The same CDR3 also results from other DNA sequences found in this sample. The CDR3 sequence: CASSEAASGTYNEQFF. In nucleotides, the CDR3 is TGTGCCAGCAGTGAAGCGGCTAGCGGGACGTACAATGAGCAGTTCTTC. This sequence joins TRBV6-1 and TRBJ2-1, with TRBD2 identical over 9 bases. Germline CDR1 reads MNHNS; CDR2 reads SASEGT. After removal of 0 bases from V and 4 bases from J, the junction contained 4 bases not matched to a gene. This CDR3 has 16 residues.

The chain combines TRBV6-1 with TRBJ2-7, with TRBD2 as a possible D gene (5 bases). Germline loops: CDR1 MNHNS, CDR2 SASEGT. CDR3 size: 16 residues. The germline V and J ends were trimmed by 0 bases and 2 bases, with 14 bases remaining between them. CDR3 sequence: CASSEAAGTTAYEQYF. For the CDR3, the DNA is TGTGCCAGCAGTGAAGCGGCGGGTACCACCGCCTACGAGCAGTACTTC.

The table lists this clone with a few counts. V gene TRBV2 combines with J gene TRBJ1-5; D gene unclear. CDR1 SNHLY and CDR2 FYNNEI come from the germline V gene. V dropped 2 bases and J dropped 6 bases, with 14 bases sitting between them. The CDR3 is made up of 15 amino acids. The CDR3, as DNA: TGTGCCAGCAGTGAAATGGTGTCCGATTTTCAGCCCCAGCATTTT. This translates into CASSEMVSDFQPQHF. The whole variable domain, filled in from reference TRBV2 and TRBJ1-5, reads EPEVTQTPSHQVTQMGQEVILRCVPISNHLYFYWYRQILGQKVEFLVSFYNNEISEKSEIFDDQFSVERPDGSNFTLKIRSTKLEDSAMYFCASSEMVSDFQPQHFGDGTRLSIL.

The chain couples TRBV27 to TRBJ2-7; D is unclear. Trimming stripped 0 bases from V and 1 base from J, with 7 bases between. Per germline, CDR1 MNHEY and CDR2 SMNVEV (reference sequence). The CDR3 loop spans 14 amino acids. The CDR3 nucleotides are TGTGCCAGCAGTTTATCGATGCGGTCCTACGAGCAGTACTTC. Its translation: CASSLSMRSYEQYF.

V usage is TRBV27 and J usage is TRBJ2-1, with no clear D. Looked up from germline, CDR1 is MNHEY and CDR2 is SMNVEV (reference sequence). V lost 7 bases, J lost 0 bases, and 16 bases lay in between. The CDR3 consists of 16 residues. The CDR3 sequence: CASKSWLSSSYNEQFF. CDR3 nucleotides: TGTGCCAGCAAATCTTGGCTGTCAAGCTCCTACAATGAGCAGTTCTTC.

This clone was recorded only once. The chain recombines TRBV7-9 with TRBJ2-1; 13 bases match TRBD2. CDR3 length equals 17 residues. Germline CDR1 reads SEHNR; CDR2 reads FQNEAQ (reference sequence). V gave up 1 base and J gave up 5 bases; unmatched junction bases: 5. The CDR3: CASSLVGTSGTHNEQFF. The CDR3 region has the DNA TGTGCCAGCAGCTTAGTTGGGACTAGCGGGACGCACAATGAGCAGTTCTTC.

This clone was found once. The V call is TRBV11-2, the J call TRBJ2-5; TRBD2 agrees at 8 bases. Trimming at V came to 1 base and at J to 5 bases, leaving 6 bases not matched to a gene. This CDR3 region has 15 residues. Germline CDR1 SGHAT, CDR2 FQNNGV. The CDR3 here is CASSLAGGPGETQYF. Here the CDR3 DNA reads TGTGCCAGCAGCTTAGCGGGAGGGCCGGGGGAGACCCAGTACTTC.

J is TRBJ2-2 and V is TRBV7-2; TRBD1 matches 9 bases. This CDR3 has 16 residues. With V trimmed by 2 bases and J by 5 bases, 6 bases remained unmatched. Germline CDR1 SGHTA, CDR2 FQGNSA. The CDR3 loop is CASSLRDRVVTGELFF. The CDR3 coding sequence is TGTGCCAGCAGCTTAAGGGACAGGGTGGTTACCGGGGAGCTGTTTTTT.

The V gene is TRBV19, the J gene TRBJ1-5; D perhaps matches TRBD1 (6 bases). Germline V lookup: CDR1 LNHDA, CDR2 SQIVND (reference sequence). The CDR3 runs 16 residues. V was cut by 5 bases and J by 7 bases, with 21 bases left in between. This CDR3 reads CASSPRTPTGSQPQHF. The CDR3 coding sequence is TGTGCCAGTAGTCCCCGAACCCCGACAGGCTCCCAGCCCCAGCATTTT.

The CDR3 coding sequence is TGTGCCAGCAGCGACGGGACTATCCGCTCCTACAATGAGCAGTTCTTC. Its protein is CASSDGTIRSYNEQFF. The chain recombines TRBV9 with TRBJ2-1; 7 bases are a match to TRBD2. CDR3 size: 16 residues. The V gene end was trimmed by 3 bases and the J gene end by 0 bases; junction bases not matched to a gene: 6. CDR1 and CDR2 (germline): SGDLS, YYNGEE.

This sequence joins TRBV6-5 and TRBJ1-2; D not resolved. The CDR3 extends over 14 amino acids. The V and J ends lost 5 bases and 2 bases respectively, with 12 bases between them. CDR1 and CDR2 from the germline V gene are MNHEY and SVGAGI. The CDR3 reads CASSLNGPNYGYTF. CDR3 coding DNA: TGTGCCAGCAGTCTGAATGGGCCAAACTATGGCTACACCTTC.

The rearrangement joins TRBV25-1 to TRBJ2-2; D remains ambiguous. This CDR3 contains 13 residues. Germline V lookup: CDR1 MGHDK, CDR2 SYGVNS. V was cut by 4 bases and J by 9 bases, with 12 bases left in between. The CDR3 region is CASSARRSRELFF. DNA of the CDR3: TGTGCCAGCAGTGCCCGGCGCAGCCGGGAGCTGTTTTTT.

This chain's CDR3 is CASSYPDRNEQFF. In nucleotides, the CDR3 is TGTGCCAGCAGTTACCCCGACAGGAATGAGCAGTTCTTC. The rearrangement joins TRBV6-5 to TRBJ2-1, with D possibly matching TRBD1 (6 bases). CDR1 is MNHEY and CDR2 is SVGAGI in the germline V gene. There are 13 residues in the CDR3. Trimming stripped 2 bases from V and 7 bases from J, with 9 bases between.

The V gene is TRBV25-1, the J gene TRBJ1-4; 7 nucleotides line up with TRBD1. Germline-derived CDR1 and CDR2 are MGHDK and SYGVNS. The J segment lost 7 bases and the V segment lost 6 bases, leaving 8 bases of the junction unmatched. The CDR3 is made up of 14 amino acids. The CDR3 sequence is CASRVSGDSEKLFF. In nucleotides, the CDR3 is TGTGCCAGCAGAGTCTCCGGGGACAGTGAAAAACTGTTTTTT.

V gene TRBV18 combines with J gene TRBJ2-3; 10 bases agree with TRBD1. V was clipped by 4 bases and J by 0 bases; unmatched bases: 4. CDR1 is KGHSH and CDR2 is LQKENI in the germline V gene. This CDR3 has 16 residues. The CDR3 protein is CASSQTGGVSTDTQYF. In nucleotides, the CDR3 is TGTGCCAGCTCACAGACAGGGGGCGTTAGCACAGATACGCAGTATTTT.

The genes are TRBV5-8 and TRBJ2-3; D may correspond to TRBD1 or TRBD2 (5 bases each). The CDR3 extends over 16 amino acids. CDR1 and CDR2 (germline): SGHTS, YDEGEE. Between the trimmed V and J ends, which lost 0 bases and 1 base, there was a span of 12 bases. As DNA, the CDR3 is TGTGCCAGCAGCTTGGTCCCGGGGCGAGGCACAGATACGCAGTATTTT. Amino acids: CASSLVPGRGTDTQYF.